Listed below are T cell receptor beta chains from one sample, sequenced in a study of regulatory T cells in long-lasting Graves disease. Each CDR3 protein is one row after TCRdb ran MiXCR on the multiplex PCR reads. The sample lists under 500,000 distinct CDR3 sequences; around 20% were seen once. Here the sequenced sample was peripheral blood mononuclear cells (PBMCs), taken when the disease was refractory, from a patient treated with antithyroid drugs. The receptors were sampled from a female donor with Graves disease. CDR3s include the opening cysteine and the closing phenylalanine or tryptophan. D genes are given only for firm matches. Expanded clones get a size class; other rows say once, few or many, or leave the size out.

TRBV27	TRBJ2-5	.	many	TGTGCCAGCAGTTCACAGAACAATCTTCAAGAGACCCAGTACTTC	CASSSQNNLQETQYF
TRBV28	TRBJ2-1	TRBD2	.	TGTGCCAGCAGTTTACCCCCCAGGGCGGGAGTAAACACCTACAATGAGCAGTTCTTC	CASSLPPRAGVNTYNEQFF
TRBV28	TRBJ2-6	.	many	TGTGCCATCCCAGGGACAGGGGCCAACGTCCTGACTTTC	CAIPGTGANVLTF
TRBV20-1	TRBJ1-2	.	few	TGCAGTGCTAGAAACGTCCAGGGCGCGAGGTATGGCTACACCTTC	CSARNVQGARYGYTF
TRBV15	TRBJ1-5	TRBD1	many	TGTGCCACCAGCACCGGACAGGGAACTCAGCCCCAGCATTTT	CATSTGQGTQPQHF
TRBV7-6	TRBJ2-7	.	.	TGTGCCAGCAGCTTAGTAGCTGGGGTCGGGGTAAAAGAACTCCACGAGCAGTACTTC	CASSLVAGVGVKELHEQYF
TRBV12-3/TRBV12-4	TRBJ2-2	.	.	TGTGCCAGCAGGGAGGGGGCGCACACCGGGGAGCTGTTTTTT	CASREGAHTGELFF
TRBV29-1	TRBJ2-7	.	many	TGCAGCGTTGAAGGCAGGCCCTACGAGCAGTACTTC	CSVEGRPYEQYF
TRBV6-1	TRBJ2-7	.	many	TGTGCCAGCAGCCACGTAGTACAGGGAGCCTACGAGCAGTACTTC	CASSHVVQGAYEQYF
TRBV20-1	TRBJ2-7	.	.	TGCAGTGCTCCCAGACTGACGGATACCTCCTACGAGCAGTACTTC	CSAPRLTDTSYEQYF
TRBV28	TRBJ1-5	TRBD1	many	TGTGCCAGCAGTCCACGATTCAGGGACAGGGGGCACGGACAGCCCCAGCATTTT	CASSPRFRDRGHGQPQHF
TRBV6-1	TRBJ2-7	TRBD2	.	TGTGCCAGCAGGAGACTAGCGGGAGTCTACGAGCAGTACTTC	CASRRLAGVYEQYF
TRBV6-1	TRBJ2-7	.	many	TGTGCCAGCACCCCCACAGGTAGCTACGAGCAGTACTTC	CASTPTGSYEQYF
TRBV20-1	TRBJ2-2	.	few	TGCAGTTTTCCGACGCTAGGGAACACCGGGGAGCTGTTTTTT	CSFPTLGNTGELFF
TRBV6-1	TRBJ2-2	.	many	TGTGCCAGCAGGCACCATGTGAACACCGGGGAGCTGTTTTTT	CASRHHVNTGELFF
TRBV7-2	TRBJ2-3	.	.	TGTGCCAGCAGCTTAGTCTCAGCTATCACAGATACGCAGTATTTT	CASSLVSAITDTQYF
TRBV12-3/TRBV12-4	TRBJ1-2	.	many	TGTGCCAGCAGTCCCTGGCGAGGCGGCTATGGCTACACCTTC	CASSPWRGGYGYTF
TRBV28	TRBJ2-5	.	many	TGTGCCAGCAGTTTTTTTTCAGGAGAGACCCAGTACTTC	CASSFFSGETQYF
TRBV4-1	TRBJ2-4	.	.	TGCGCCAGCAGCCAAGACGGGAGAGGGGAGTACTTC	CASSQDGRGEYF
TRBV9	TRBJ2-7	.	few	TGTGCCAGCAGCGTAATGGTAGCGGAGTTCGGCGAGCAGTACTTC	CASSVMVAEFGEQYF
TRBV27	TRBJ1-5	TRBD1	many	TGTGCCAGCAGTTTTCCTAGAGTGCGGGACAGGGAGGATCAGCCCCAGCATTTT	CASSFPRVRDREDQPQHF
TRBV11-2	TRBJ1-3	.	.	TGTGCCAGCAGCGAAACTGGCCTTGACGGAAACACCATATATTTT	CASSETGLDGNTIYF
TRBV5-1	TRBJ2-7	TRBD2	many	TGCGCCAGCAGCTTCTCGACTAGCGGGTCCTACGAGCAGTACTTC	CASSFSTSGSYEQYF
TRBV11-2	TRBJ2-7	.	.	TGTGCCAGCAGCTTAGGGAGGTCCATCGGGCAGTACTTC	CASSLGRSIGQYF
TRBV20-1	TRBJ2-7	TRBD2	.	TGCAGCAAGTCTAGCGGAGGGTCCTACGAGCAGTACTTC	CSKSSGGSYEQYF
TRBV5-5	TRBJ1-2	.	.	TGTGCCAGCAGCTTGGATGGGAGACACTATGGCTACACCTTC	CASSLDGRHYGYTF
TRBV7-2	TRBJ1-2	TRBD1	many	TGTGCCAGCAGCTTATCGGTGACAGGGACCTATGGCTACACCTTC	CASSLSVTGTYGYTF
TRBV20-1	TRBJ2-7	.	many	TGCAGTGCTAGAGAGACAACCTCCAGGGGCTACGAGCAGTACTTC	CSARETTSRGYEQYF
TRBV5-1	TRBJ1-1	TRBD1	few	TGCGCCAGCAGCTTGTTGTCAGGGGGCCTGAACACTGAAGCTTTCTTT	CASSLLSGGLNTEAFF
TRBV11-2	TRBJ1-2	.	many	TGTGCCAGCAGCTTAGGGGCCGGGGTTCGTCGCTACACCTTC	CASSLGAGVRRYTF
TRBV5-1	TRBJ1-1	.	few	TGCGCCAGCAGCTTGACCCGGGAGTGGACGGAGGGCACTGAAGCTTTCTTT	CASSLTREWTEGTEAFF
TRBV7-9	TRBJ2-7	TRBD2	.	TGTGCCAGCAGCTTGGCGTCAGGGAGGGGCTACGAGCAGTACTTC	CASSLASGRGYEQYF
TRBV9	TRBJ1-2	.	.	TGTGCCAGCAGCGTCGGGTCCCCAGCTAGTGGCTACACCTTC	CASSVGSPASGYTF
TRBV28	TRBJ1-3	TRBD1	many	TGTGCCAGCAGCTTTATTTCAGGGACAGACTCTGGAAACACCATATATTTT	CASSFISGTDSGNTIYF
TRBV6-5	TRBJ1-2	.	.	TGTGCCAGCAGTTACGTCAGGGAAGGCTATGGCTACACCTTC	CASSYVREGYGYTF
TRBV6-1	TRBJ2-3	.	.	TGTGCCAGCAGTGGGCTGGAGGTAACTATGGCAGATACGCAGTATTTT	CASSGLEVTMADTQYF
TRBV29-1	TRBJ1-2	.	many	TGCAGCGTTGAAGAGGGCAGGGGCTATGGCTACACCTTC	CSVEEGRGYGYTF
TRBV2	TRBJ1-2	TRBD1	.	TGTGCCAGGGGGACAGGGAATGGCTACACCTTC	CARGTGNGYTF
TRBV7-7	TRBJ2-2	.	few	TGTGCTAGCAGTGCAGCTGCGAACACCGGGGAGCTGTTTTTT	CASSAAANTGELFF
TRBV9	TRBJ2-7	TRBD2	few	TGTGCCAGCAGCCCCCACGGTGGCAGCGGGGAAGGATATCCCTACGAGCAGTACTTC	CASSPHGGSGEGYPYEQYF
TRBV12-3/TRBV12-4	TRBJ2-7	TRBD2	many	TGTGCCAGCAGCGGGGGGAGTCTAGCGGGAGTCCACGAGCAGTACTTC	CASSGGSLAGVHEQYF
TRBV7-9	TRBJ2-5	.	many	TGTGCCAGCAGCCATGGTCAGAGGGAAGAGACCCAGTACTTC	CASSHGQREETQYF
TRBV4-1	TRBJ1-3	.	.	TGCGCCAGCAGCCAATCCACAGCATCAGGAAACACCATATATTTT	CASSQSTASGNTIYF